These 21 T cell receptor beta chains came from one sample sequenced in a study of CD8 T cells in Susac syndrome. When the RNA was reverse transcribed, random hexamers were used with an input of roughly 0.45 to 1 ug. TCRdb called the immunoSEQ multiplex PCR reads again in MiXCR, with one record for every CDR3 protein. The table has over 350,000 distinct CDR3 sequences, roughly 85% seen once. Input material: CD8+ T cells from PBMCs. The receptors come from a human donor with multiple sclerosis.

This rearrangement joins TRBV15 to TRBJ1-1; perhaps TRBD1 as D (5 bases). V lost 2 bases and J 6 bases, leaving 16 bases between the germline ends. The CDR3 consists of 15 residues. Germline CDR1 LNHNV, CDR2 YYDKDF (reference sequence). CDR3 region: CATSRHRDGRPEAFF. DNA for the CDR3: TGTGCCACCAGCAGACACCGGGACGGCCGCCCTGAAGCTTTCTTT.

The CDR3 sequence is CASSQSTGGPLNTEAFF. The CDR3 nucleotides read TGCGCCAGCAGCCAATCTACAGGGGGGCCTCTGAACACTGAAGCTTTCTTT. The chain combines TRBV4-1 with TRBJ1-1, with TRBD1 matching over 8 bases. The CDR3 is 17 amino acids. The germline CDR1 and CDR2 sequences are MGHRA and YSYEKL. The J segment lost 0 bases and the V segment lost 2 bases, leaving 8 bases of the junction unmatched.

The gene calls are TRBV5-5 and TRBJ1-1; D gene unclear. V was pared by 2 bases and J by 1 base, with 12 bases between. The CDR3 length is 15 residues. CDR1 and CDR2 (germline): SGHKS, YYEKEE (reference sequence). CDR3 bases: TGTGCCAGCAGCTTCAGGAGGGAGCAGAACACTGAAGCTTTCTTT. Protein product: CASSFRREQNTEAFF.

The V and J genes are TRBV19 and TRBJ2-5; D is uncertain. The V end was cut by 3 bases, the J end by 2 bases, with 10 bases between. The CDR3 covers 14 residues. CDR1 is LNHDA and CDR2 is SQIVND in the germline V gene (reference sequence). The CDR3 here is CASSIGLLQETQYF. Written as DNA, the CDR3 is TGTGCCAGTAGTATCGGGCTGTTACAAGAGACCCAGTACTTC.

This chain connects TRBV6-5 to TRBJ1-1; D may be TRBD1 (6 bases). Germline CDR1 and CDR2: MNHEY and SVGAGI. CDR3 length: 13 amino acids. V lost 7 bases and J 5 bases, leaving 14 bases between the germline ends. The CDR3 sequence is CASTYRDGTEAFF. The DNA for the CDR3 is TGTGCCAGCACCTACAGGGACGGAACTGAAGCTTTCTTT.

The V and J genes are TRBV6-1 and TRBJ2-3; TRBD2 aligns across 10 bases. CDR3 length: 14 amino acids. Unmatched junction bases numbered 4, after V lost 8 bases and J lost 2 bases. The germline V gene encodes CDR1 MNHNS and CDR2 SASEGT. The chain's CDR3 is CASQLAGLTDTQYF. DNA of the CDR3: TGTGCCAGCCAACTAGCGGGGCTCACAGATACGCAGTATTTT.

The V call is TRBV27, the J call TRBJ2-1; maybe TRBD1 (6 bases). The V gene's germline CDR1 is MNHEY and CDR2 SMNVEV (reference sequence). CDR3 length: 15 amino acids. V lost 3 bases and J lost 2, with 11 bases in between. CDR3 coding DNA: TGTGCCAGCAGTTTGGGGGCCGTCACCTACAATGAGCAGTTCTTC. It codes for CASSLGAVTYNEQFF.

This clonotype occurred a few times. The chain's CDR3 is CASSYSWGKNTEAFF. In DNA, the CDR3 is TGTGCCAGCAGTTACTCCTGGGGGAAGAACACTGAAGCTTTCTTT. The rearrangement joins TRBV6-5 to TRBJ1-1; D perhaps matches TRBD1 (5 bases). V was clipped by 0 bases and J by 1 base, with 9 bases between them. This CDR3 comprises 15 residues. Germline V gene sequence: CDR1 MNHEY, CDR2 SVGAGI.

The chain is built from TRBV30 and TRBJ1-1; weak D call: TRBD1 (6 bases). Germline V gives CDR1 GTSNPN, CDR2 SVGIG (reference sequence). The germline V and J ends were trimmed by 8 bases and 4 bases, with 20 bases remaining between them. This CDR3 spans 14 amino acids. CDR3 amino acids: CAGLGGHSGTEAFF. The CDR3 bases are TGTGCCGGACTGGGGGGACATTCGGGCACTGAAGCTTTCTTT.

This clonotype was observed a handful of times. CDR3 amino acids: CASSLSAGTFNSLQYF. The CDR3 DNA sequence: TGTGCCAGCAGTTTATCGGCGGGGACTTTTAATTCGCTGCAGTACTTC. The chain links TRBV27 to TRBJ2-7; D possibly corresponds to TRBD2 (6 bases). V gave up 0 bases and J gave up 9 bases, with 21 bases separating them. Germline V gene sequence: CDR1 MNHEY, CDR2 SMNVEV (reference sequence). The CDR3 contains 16 residues.

The chain employs TRBV30 and TRBJ2-1; 9 bases align to TRBD1. The V gene end was trimmed by 0 bases and the J gene end by 9 bases; junction bases not matched to a gene: 3. The CDR3 consists of 13 residues. Germline lookup yields CDR1 GTSNPN and CDR2 SVGIG (reference sequence). This CDR3 reads CAWSVQGAGEQFF. The CDR3 nucleotides are TGTGCCTGGAGTGTACAGGGGGCCGGTGAGCAGTTCTTC. The full variable domain, its missing parts supplied by reference TRBV30 and TRBJ2-1, is SQTIHQWPATLVQPVGSPLSLECTVEGTSNPNLYWYRQAAGRGLQLLFYSVGIGQISSEVPQNLSASRPQDRQFILSSKKLLLSDSGFYLCAWSVQGAGEQFFGPGTRLTVL.

The chain has TRBV7-2 and TRBJ2-1; 9 bases fit TRBD2. Germline CDR1 reads SGHTA; CDR2 reads FQGNSA. The J segment lost 3 bases and the V segment lost 8 bases, leaving 11 bases of the junction unmatched. The CDR3 has 16 amino acids. CDR3 bases: TGTGCCAGCCCAAATCCCCTTAGCGGGAGCTACAATGAGCAGTTCTTC. Its protein is CASPNPLSGSYNEQFF.

The chain carries TRBV4-1 and TRBJ1-1, with D possibly matching TRBD1 (6 bases). V lost 0 bases to trimming and J lost 10 bases, with 9 bases between them. Germline loops: CDR1 MGHRA, CDR2 YSYEKL. This CDR3 region has 12 residues. CDR3 region: CASSQDGRGAFF. The CDR3 DNA follows: TGCGCCAGCAGCCAAGACGGCAGGGGAGCTTTCTTT.

V gene TRBV2 combines with J gene TRBJ1-1; D remains ambiguous. V gave up 3 bases and J gave up 6 bases, with 11 bases separating them. Germline V lookup: CDR1 SNHLY, CDR2 FYNNEI. The CDR3 length is 13 residues. The CDR3 nucleotides are TGTGCCAGCAGTGATCTCAGTTTCGCTGAAGCTTTCTTT. As protein: CASSDLSFAEAFF.

The chain uses TRBV27 and TRBJ1-6, with unresolved D. V was trimmed by 0 bases and J by 11 bases, leaving 11 bases between them. This CDR3 spans 14 amino acids. Germline V gene lookup returns CDR1 MNHEY and CDR2 SMNVEV (reference sequence). The CDR3 DNA follows: TGTGCCAGCAGTTTATCTTTCGGGGTTGCACCCCTCCACTTT. It translates to CASSLSFGVAPLHF.

The chain couples TRBV27 to TRBJ2-7, with unresolved D. The CDR3 totals 14 residues. Germline assignment: CDR1 MNHEY and CDR2 SMNVEV (reference sequence). Deletions cut 4 bases from V and 5 bases from J, with 15 bases between. DNA for the CDR3: TGTGCCAGCAGTTACAGTGAAACGGCTAACGAGCAGTACTTC. Protein sequence: CASSYSETANEQYF.

The chain joins TRBV19 to TRBJ2-7; a weak D match, TRBD2 (5 bases). Trimming pared 4 bases from V and 5 bases from J, leaving 12 bases between. CDR1 is LNHDA, CDR2 SQIVND, per germline (reference sequence). The CDR3 totals 13 residues. The CDR3 sequence is CASSTGTINEQYF. The CDR3 bases are TGTGCCAGTAGTACGGGAACTATCAACGAGCAGTACTTC.

The chain combines TRBV3-1 with TRBJ1-1; perhaps TRBD1 as D (5 bases). This CDR3 spans 16 amino acids. Trimming stripped 4 bases from V and 1 base from J, with 16 bases between. Germline values: CDR1 LGHDT, CDR2 YNNKEL (reference sequence). CDR3 residues: CASSRSGFWPNTEAFF. DNA for the CDR3: TGTGCCAGCAGCCGATCAGGGTTTTGGCCGAACACTGAAGCTTTCTTT.

The genes are TRBV30 and TRBJ1-2; 7 positions match TRBD1. V lost 3 bases and J lost 4; bases outside the gene matches: 8. The CDR3 sequence is 14 residues long. From germline, CDR1 is GTSNPN and CDR2 SVGIG (reference sequence). The CDR3 here is CAWSTGQLPYGYTF. The CDR3 DNA sequence: TGTGCCTGGAGCACGGGACAGCTGCCCTATGGCTACACCTTC.

The table lists this clonotype with a few counts. The chain recombines TRBV6-6 with TRBJ2-7, with 7 bases identical to TRBD2. V lost 2 bases and J lost 3; bases outside the gene matches: 10. The CDR3 has 16 residues. Germline V CDR1 and CDR2: MNHNY, SVGAGI (reference sequence). CDR3: CASSYLNRRESYEQYF. As DNA, the CDR3 is TGTGCCAGCAGTTACCTAAATCGGCGGGAGAGCTACGAGCAGTACTTC.

This chain joins TRBV27 and TRBJ1-5, with 7 nucleotides matching TRBD1. The V gene end was trimmed by 9 bases and the J gene end by 4 bases; junction bases not matched to a gene: 9. Per germline, CDR1 MNHEY and CDR2 SMNVEV (reference sequence). This CDR3 spans 14 amino acids. For the CDR3, the DNA is TGTGCCAGTTGCCCACAGGGGCCAAATCAGCCCCAGCATTTT. Protein product: CASCPQGPNQPQHF.